This TCR beta chain was profiled in a study of vaccination and CD4 T cells after COVID-19. Across the whole study: The cells in question were stimulated using overlapping spike peptides derived from SARS-CoV-2, HCoV-NL63, HCoV-OC43 and HCoV-229E.

Treatment described: roughly ten-day PBMC culture with coronavirus spike peptide pools or control peptides (ViraFEST assay). ViraFEST stimulated the growth of antigen-specific T cells using peptide pools and subsequently profiled their TCRs by sequencing. The medium had half its volume replaced with fresh IL-2 medium on days 3 and 7. V dropped 5 bases and J dropped 4 bases, with 15 bases sitting between them. Germline V gene sequence: CDR1 SGHTA, CDR2 FQGNSA. This CDR3 is 14 amino acids long. The study sequenced cultured CD4+ T cell DNA using the Oncomine TCR Beta short-read assay. One entry per CDR3 protein results from TCRdb running MiXCR on the PCR reads. Of roughly 16,000 distinct CDR3 sequences listed, about 72% are singletons. About this clonotype itself: Its matching antigen is unknown.

Sequenced: CD4+ T cells from blood, cultured in vitro. The clonotype originates from a human donor who had recovered from COVID-19. The chain is built from TRBV7-2 and TRBJ2-7; D is perhaps TRBD2 (5 bases). This CDR3 reads CASSPRGGPYEQYF. For the CDR3, the DNA is TGTGCCAGCAGCCCCAGAGGAGGCCCATACGAGCAGTACTTC.